Following are 9 T cell receptor beta chains from one sample sequenced in a study of blood T cell repertoires in COVID-19. Repertoires were generated with immunoSEQ multiplex PCR, while TCRdb's copy carries only in-frame clones and drops some. The table includes about 180,000 clones, approximately 85% detected once. The source material was PBMCs or T cells enriched from blood (not recorded which). The receptor source for this set is a woman under 30 who had recovered from COVID-19.

The gene calls are TRBV3-1 (or the pseudogene TRBV3-2) and TRBJ2-1; D unclear. Per germline, CDR1 LGHDT and CDR2 YNNKEL (reference sequence). V shed 5 bases and J shed 13 bases, with 12 bases lying between them. This CDR3 has 11 amino acids. CDR3 amino acids: CASSTQALQFF. The CDR3 nucleotides are TGTGCCAGCAGCACCCAGGCCCTCCAGTTCTTC.

The rearrangement links TRBV11-3 to TRBJ2-7, with 7 bases that match TRBD2. Germline-derived CDR1 and CDR2 are SGHNT and YENEEA. The trim removed 5 bases at V and 3 bases at J, leaving 4 bases unmatched. The CDR3 spans 13 residues. DNA of the CDR3: TGTGCCAGCAGCCCAGCGGGGTACTACGAGCAGTACTTC. It yields the protein CASSPAGYYEQYF.

The chain has TRBV11-2 and TRBJ2-3; D perhaps matches TRBD1 (5 bases). The CDR3 contains 14 residues. From germline, CDR1 is SGHAT and CDR2 FQNNGV. V lost 6 bases and J lost 0, with 10 bases in between. The CDR3 loop reads CASSWTPSTDTQYF. The CDR3 DNA follows: TGTGCCAGCAGTTGGACACCTAGCACAGATACGCAGTATTTT.

The V call is TRBV6-5, the J call TRBJ1-1; D gene unclear. CDR3 length: 14 amino acids. The V gene's germline CDR1 is MNHEY and CDR2 SVGAGI. Between the trimmed V and J ends, which lost 4 bases and 0 bases, there was a span of 9 bases. CDR3 region: CASSSLGMNTEAFF. Written as DNA, the CDR3 is TGTGCCAGCAGTTCCCTCGGGATGAACACTGAAGCTTTCTTT.

This chain connects TRBV11-2 to TRBJ2-7; 10 bases align to TRBD1. The CDR3 has 17 amino acids. Germline values: CDR1 SGHAT, CDR2 FQNNGV. V dropped 3 bases and J dropped 1; count of bases not matched to a gene: 9. In nucleotides, the CDR3 is TGTGCCAGCAGCTTTCGCACCCCGGGACAGGGGTCCTACGAGCAGTACTTC. This encodes CASSFRTPGQGSYEQYF.

The chain has TRBV28 and TRBJ2-7; TRBD1 matches at 10 bases. Per germline, CDR1 MDHEN and CDR2 SYDVKM. This CDR3 region has 16 residues. The junction had 11 bases not matched to a gene; V was cut back by 5 bases and J by 4 bases. The CDR3 bases are TGTGCCAGCAGTACACCGGGGGGGACAGGGGTATACGAGCAGTACTTC. This encodes CASSTPGGTGVYEQYF.

V is TRBV5-1 and J is TRBJ2-7, with TRBD2 as a possible D gene (5 bases). The V end lost 4 bases, the J end lost 3 bases, and 20 bases lay between the germline ends. Germline-derived CDR1 and CDR2 are SGHRS and YFSETQ. This CDR3 region has 16 residues. The CDR3 loop is CASSDKGDPIYYEQYF. DNA of the CDR3: TGCGCCAGCAGCGATAAGGGAGACCCGATCTACTACGAGCAGTACTTC.

The chain employs TRBV7-2 and TRBJ1-1; D remains ambiguous. The CDR3 covers 13 residues. Germline V gives CDR1 SGHTA, CDR2 FQGNSA. V shed 1 base and J shed 1 base, with 4 bases lying between them. For the CDR3, the DNA is TGTGCCAGCAGCTTAGTAAAGAACACTGAAGCTTTCTTT. Its translation is CASSLVKNTEAFF.

The chain employs TRBV3-1 (or the pseudogene TRBV3-2) and TRBJ1-2, with D maybe TRBD1 (6 bases). V shed 4 bases and J shed 1 base, with 13 bases lying between them. There are 15 residues in the CDR3. CDR1 LGHDT and CDR2 YNNKEL come from the germline V gene (reference sequence). The CDR3 DNA is TGTGCCAGCAGCCGAATAGGGACACATAACTATGGCTACACCTTC. As protein: CASSRIGTHNYGYTF.